This T cell receptor (beta chain) was identified during a study of control samples from healthy donors and cancer patients. Germline V CDR1 and CDR2: LGHNA, YNFKEQ. The CDR3 length is 18 residues. Trimming at V came to 3 bases and at J to 4 bases, leaving 15 bases not matched to a gene. The protocol was immunoSEQ multiplex PCR, while the TCRdb copy is restricted to in-frame clones and leaves out a portion. The repertoire includes about 140,000 clones, around 94% of them detected once, and 13% sits in the top ten. The chain combines TRBV4-2 with TRBJ2-3, with 8 bases aligning to TRBD2. Source material: blood. The source is a man aged 35 to 55 in good health. In nucleotides, the CDR3 is TGTGCCAGCAGCCAGATGATGACCGGACTAGCTCGCTCAGATACGCAGTATTTT. Translated: CASSQMMTGLARSDTQYF.